Listed here is a single T cell receptor (beta chain). Primed by a sample-barcoded 5' primer and a J-beta primer mix, a second PCR proceeded for roughly 6 to 12 cycles. TCRdb independently ran MiXCR on the 5' RACE reads; one entry per CDR3 protein. This sample has approximately 940,000 distinct CDR3 sequences, with approximately 49% found just once. This record belongs to a study of blood T cells in healthy people across ages. The V and J ends lost 5 bases and 6 bases, in that order; junction bases with no gene match: 10. This CDR3 contains 15 residues. Germline CDR1 is SGHTA and CDR2 is FQGNSA. V and J are TRBV7-2 and TRBJ2-4; TRBD1 aligns across 7 bases. The clonotype comes from a man aged 25 to 40 in good health. The source material was blood. Written as DNA, the CDR3 is TGTGCCAGCAGCCCAGACAGGGATGGGCTAAACATTCAGTACTTC. Protein product: CASSPDRDGLNIQYF.